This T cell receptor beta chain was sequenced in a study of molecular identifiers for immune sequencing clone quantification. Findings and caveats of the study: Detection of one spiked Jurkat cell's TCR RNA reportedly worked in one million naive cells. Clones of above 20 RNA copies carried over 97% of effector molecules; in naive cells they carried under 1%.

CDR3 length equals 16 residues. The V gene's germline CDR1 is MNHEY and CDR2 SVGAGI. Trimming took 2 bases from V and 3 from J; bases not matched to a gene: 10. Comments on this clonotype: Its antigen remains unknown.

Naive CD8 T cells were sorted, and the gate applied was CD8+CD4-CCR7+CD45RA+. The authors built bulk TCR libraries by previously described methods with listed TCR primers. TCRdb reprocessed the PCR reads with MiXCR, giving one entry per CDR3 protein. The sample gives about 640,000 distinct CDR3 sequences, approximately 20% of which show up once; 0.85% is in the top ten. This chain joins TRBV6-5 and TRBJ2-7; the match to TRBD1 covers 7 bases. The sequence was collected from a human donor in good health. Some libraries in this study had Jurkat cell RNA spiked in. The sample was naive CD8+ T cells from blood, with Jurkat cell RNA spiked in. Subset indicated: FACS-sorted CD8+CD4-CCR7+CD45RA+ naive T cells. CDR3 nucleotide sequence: TGTGCCAGCAGTTACGGTGGGGTCGGGACAGTCTACGAGCAGTACTTC. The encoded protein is CASSYGGVGTVYEQYF.